The rows below give T cell receptor beta chains drawn from one sample of a study of cytomegalovirus exposure and HLA in healthy donors. The data were produced by immunoSEQ multiplex PCR, yet TCRdb's version contains in-frame clones alone and is incomplete. The sample carries some 140,000 clones, 70% to 90% recorded once. Sample: PBMCs. The receptors derive from a young man in good health and CMV-seropositive. The CDR3 runs from the conserved cysteine through the conserved F or W. The order of the fields is D gene, V gene, J gene, clone size, CDR3 protein, CDR3 DNA. D genes are given only for firm matches. Only part of the rows carry a size: once, few, many, or a class if the clone is expanded.

>NA|TRBV9|TRBJ2-7|NA
CASSVGGAGSGYEQYF
TGTGCCAGCAGCGTAGGGGGTGCGGGAAGTGGCTACGAGCAGTACTTC
>NA|TRBV14|TRBJ2-1|NA
CASSQSRLDSYNEQFF
TGTGCCAGCAGCCAATCCCGTCTGGACAGTTACAATGAGCAGTTCTTC
>TRBD1|TRBV6-5|TRBJ1-1|few
CASSYGDRMNTEAFF
TGTGCCAGCAGTTACGGGGACAGGATGAACACTGAAGCTTTCTTT
>NA|TRBV27|TRBJ1-5|NA
CASSLSSHNQPQHF
TGTGCCAGCAGTTTATCGTCCCATAATCAGCCCCAGCATTTT
>NA|TRBV5-1|TRBJ2-4|NA
CASSFGTLGDIQYF
TGCGCCAGCAGCTTTGGGACACTAGGGGACATTCAGTACTTC
>TRBD1|TRBV5-6|TRBJ1-2|few
CASSINTGENGYTF
TGTGCCAGCAGCATAAACACAGGGGAAAATGGCTACACCTTC
>TRBD1|TRBV5-1|TRBJ2-2|NA
CASSLDRQGGTGELFF
TGCGCCAGCAGCTTGGATAGACAGGGGGGAACCGGGGAGCTGTTTTTT
>TRBD1|TRBV7-2|TRBJ1-5|NA
CASSFQGDQPQHF
TGTGCCAGCAGCTTCCAGGGGGATCAGCCCCAGCATTTT
>NA|TRBV7-2|TRBJ2-3|NA
CASSLASPISTDTQYF
TGTGCCAGCAGCTTAGCTAGCCCAATTAGCACAGATACGCAGTATTTT
>NA|TRBV30|TRBJ1-1|NA
CAWTGAAEAFF
TGTGCCTGGACAGGGGCGGCTGAAGCTTTCTTT
>NA|TRBV6-1|TRBJ2-7|NA
CATLGAGREQYF
TGTGCCACCTTAGGGGCAGGGCGCGAGCAGTACTTC
>NA|TRBV6-5|TRBJ2-1|NA
CASSSLRGGNEQFF
TGTGCCAGCAGTTCCCTCCGGGGAGGAAATGAGCAGTTCTTC
>NA|TRBV4-3|TRBJ1-1|NA
CASSQDVTGNTEAFF
TGCGCCAGCAGCCAAGACGTGACAGGGAACACTGAAGCTTTCTTT
>NA|TRBV28|TRBJ1-2|NA
CASSTTGGYTF
TGTGCCAGCAGTACGACAGGTGGCTACACCTTC
>NA|TRBV7-9|TRBJ1-6|NA
CASSLLAGNSPLHF
TGTGCCAGCAGCTTATTAGCGGGTAATTCACCCCTCCACTTT
>NA|TRBV13|TRBJ2-7|few
CASSFGLAYEQYF
TGTGCCAGCAGCTTCGGACTGGCCTACGAGCAGTACTTC
>TRBD2|TRBV7-7|TRBJ2-2|NA
CASSPIGGDTTGELFF
TGTGCCAGCAGCCCGATTGGGGGGGATACCACCGGGGAGCTGTTTTTT
>TRBD1|TRBV5-4|TRBJ1-2|NA
CASSFPGGAGGYTF
TGTGCCAGCAGCTTTCCAGGGGGCGCCGGGGGCTACACCTTC
>NA|TRBV7-3|TRBJ2-2|NA
CASSLLGEVTGELFF
TGTGCCAGCAGCTTACTAGGGGAGGTCACCGGGGAGCTGTTTTTT
>NA|TRBV5-1|TRBJ2-5|NA
CASSLGGGSEETQYF
TGCGCCAGCAGCTTGGGGGGAGGATCCGAAGAGACCCAGTACTTC
>NA|TRBV2|TRBJ2-5|NA
CASMRTARGYF
TGTGCCAGCATGAGGACGGCTAGGGGGTACTTC
>NA|TRBV6-5|TRBJ1-4|NA
CASRDRNNEKLFF
TGTGCCAGCAGGGACAGAAATAATGAAAAACTGTTTTTT
>TRBD2|TRBV30|TRBJ2-3|NA
CAWNEGGSGADTQYF
TGTGCCTGGAACGAGGGCGGGAGTGGCGCAGATACGCAGTATTTT
>NA|TRBV7-9|TRBJ2-2|NA
CASSLRRLQIGELFF
TGTGCCAGCAGCTTAAGGCGGCTTCAGATAGGGGAGCTGTTTTTT
>NA|TRBV6-5|TRBJ2-5|once
CASSLWGGRETQYF
TGTGCCAGCAGTTTATGGGGGGGCCGAGAGACCCAGTACTTC
>TRBD1|TRBV27|TRBJ1-2|NA
CASSRDSANYGYTF
TGTGCCAGCAGTAGGGACAGCGCTAACTATGGCTACACCTTC
>NA|TRBV4-1|TRBJ2-7|NA
CASSQGPQGKLRNEQYF
TGCGCCAGCAGCCAAGGCCCCCAGGGAAAGTTGAGAAACGAGCAGTACTTC
>TRBD2|TRBV19|TRBJ2-3|NA
CASSTSGPSGRADTQYF
TGTGCCAGTAGTACCAGCGGGCCTAGCGGGAGAGCAGATACGCAGTATTTT
>NA|TRBV21-1|TRBJ1-2|NA
CASSKDTRGTPTRAYTF
TGTGCCAGCAGCAAAGACACAAGGGGGACCCCAACGAGGGCCTACACCTTC